The rows below give T cell receptor beta chains drawn from one sample of a study of cytomegalovirus exposure and HLA in healthy donors. Assay used: immunoSEQ multiplex PCR; TCRdb lists only in-frame clones, some missing. The sample carries approximately 130,000 clones, roughly 60% recorded once. The sequenced material came from PBMCs. The source is a middle-aged woman in good health and CMV-seronegative. Each CDR3 is given with its conserved first and last residue. The D gene is left open where the match is weak. Clone size, where shown, is once, few, many, or a class for clones that have expanded.

abundance	j_gene	d_gene	v_gene	CDR3aa	CDR3nt
NA	TRBJ2-1	NA	TRBV2	CASMEQTKKVF	TGTGCCAGTATGGAACAGACCAAGAAAGTCTTC
NA	TRBJ1-5	NA	TRBV6-6	CASSYSPLQRQPQHF	TGTGCCAGCAGTTACTCCCCCCTTCAGAGGCAGCCCCAGCATTTT
NA	TRBJ2-3	NA	TRBV9	CASSVQGTVATDTQYF	TGTGCCAGCAGCGTTCAAGGGACTGTCGCCACAGATACGCAGTATTTT
NA	TRBJ1-6	TRBD1	TRBV2	CASSARQGGSPLHF	TGTGCCAGCAGTGCAAGACAGGGAGGTTCACCCCTCCACTTT
NA	TRBJ2-7	NA	TRBV5-8	CASSTLDSFSYEQYF	TGTGCCAGCAGCACTCTAGACAGCTTCTCCTACGAGCAGTACTTC
once	TRBJ1-2	TRBD1	TRBV7-2	CASSPDRGPNGYTF	TGTGCCAGCAGCCCAGACAGGGGGCCGAATGGCTACACCTTC
NA	TRBJ2-3	TRBD2	TRBV5-1	CASSLAPTSGTDTQYF	TGCGCCAGCAGCTTGGCCCCGACTAGCGGTACAGATACGCAGTATTTT
few	TRBJ1-2	TRBD1	TRBV30	CAWSGGQGRNYGYTF	TGTGCCTGGAGTGGGGGACAGGGAAGGAACTATGGCTACACCTTC
few	TRBJ1-5	NA	TRBV6-4	CASSDPRRGRMWPQHF	TGTGCCAGCAGTGACCCTCGTAGGGGCAGGATGTGGCCCCAGCATTTT
NA	TRBJ1-3	NA	TRBV30	CAWSVQGSAGNTIYF	TGTGCCTGGAGTGTACAGGGTTCGGCTGGAAACACCATATATTTT
NA	TRBJ1-2	TRBD1	TRBV5-5	CASSSGQGSNYGYTF	TGTGCCAGCAGCTCGGGACAGGGTTCTAACTATGGCTACACCTTC
NA	TRBJ1-2	NA	TRBV19	CASSITGQYGYTF	TGTGCCAGTAGTATCACAGGGCAATATGGCTACACCTTC
few	TRBJ1-1	TRBD1	TRBV4-2	CASSHALGQSMNTEAFF	TGTGCCAGCAGCCATGCATTGGGACAGAGTATGAACACTGAAGCTTTCTTT
NA	TRBJ2-2	TRBD2	TRBV7-3	CASSLTSGGAANTGELFF	TGTGCCAGCAGCTTAACTAGCGGGGGGGCCGCGAACACCGGGGAGCTGTTTTTT
NA	TRBJ1-2	NA	TRBV4-3	CASSHHIQDSYGYTF	TGCGCCAGCAGCCACCACATCCAGGACAGCTATGGCTACACCTTC
few	TRBJ1-1	TRBD1	TRBV2	CASSSTTGSNTEAFF	TGTGCCAGCAGTTCTACGACAGGGAGCAACACTGAAGCTTTCTTT
NA	TRBJ1-5	NA	TRBV5-1	CASSLGGDQPQHF	TGCGCCAGCAGCTTGGGGGGAGATCAGCCCCAGCATTTT
NA	TRBJ2-3	TRBD1	TRBV30	CAWSLDRDEDTQYF	TGTGCCTGGAGCCTCGACAGGGATGAAGATACGCAGTATTTT
NA	TRBJ1-1	NA	TRBV10-3	CAISEREGGRTEAFF	TGTGCCATCAGTGAGCGGGAGGGAGGTAGGACTGAAGCTTTCTTT
NA	TRBJ1-2	NA	TRBV19	CASSTDREPYGYTF	TGTGCCAGTAGTACCGATCGGGAGCCGTATGGCTACACCTTC
NA	TRBJ1-2	NA	TRBV7-2	CASSLAEGVAANYGYTF	TGTGCCAGCAGCTTAGCAGAGGGAGTAGCTGCTAACTATGGCTACACCTTC
NA	TRBJ2-7	TRBD2	TRBV9	CASSPEGGGPYEQYF	TGTGCCAGCAGCCCCGAGGGCGGGGGACCTTACGAGCAGTACTTC
NA	TRBJ1-5	NA	TRBV28	CASSLGRGQPQHF	TGTGCCAGCAGTTTAGGAAGGGGTCAGCCCCAGCATTTT
NA	TRBJ1-5	NA	TRBV7-3	CASSNTPGGDSNQPQHF	TGTGCCAGTTCTAACACCCCGGGCGGGGATAGCAATCAGCCCCAGCATTTT
NA	TRBJ2-2	TRBD1	TRBV10-1	CASGDRAGELFF	TGCGCCAGCGGGGACAGGGCCGGGGAGCTGTTTTTT
NA	TRBJ1-6	NA	TRBV9	CASSAYSQGINSPLHF	TGTGCCAGCAGCGCTTACAGCCAGGGGATCAATTCACCCCTCCACTTT
NA	TRBJ2-3	TRBD2	TRBV10-2	CASSESGLAGEMDTQYF	TGCGCCAGCAGTGAGTCGGGGCTAGCGGGGGAGATGGATACGCAGTATTTT
NA	TRBJ1-2	NA	TRBV28	CASNRPGSFPGYGYTF	TGTGCTTCAAACCGGCCGGGCTCATTCCCGGGGTATGGCTACACCTTC
NA	TRBJ2-3	TRBD2	TRBV7-2	CASSITGTRGTDTQYF	TGTGCCAGCAGCATAACCGGGACTAGAGGCACAGATACGCAGTATTTT
NA	TRBJ1-2	NA	TRBV7-3	CASSPQGGAGYGYTF	TGTGCCAGCAGCCCCCAAGGTGGGGCCGGGTATGGCTACACCTTC
NA	TRBJ2-3	NA	TRBV9	CASSVLTSTDTQYF	TGTGCCAGCAGCGTACTTACTAGCACAGATACGCAGTATTTT
NA	TRBJ1-1	TRBD1	TRBV2	CASSATGGFTEAFF	TGTGCCAGCAGTGCTACAGGGGGATTCACTGAAGCTTTCTTT
NA	TRBJ1-1	NA	TRBV21-1	CATWDFPFDTEAFF	TGTGCCACCTGGGACTTTCCTTTCGACACTGAAGCTTTCTTT
NA	TRBJ1-2	TRBD1	TRBV7-9	CASSSSRGNYGYTF	TGTGCCAGCAGCTCCAGCAGGGGGAACTATGGCTACACCTTC
NA	TRBJ1-5	TRBD1	TRBV10-3	CAISESVVRGNQPQHF	TGTGCCATCAGTGAGTCGGTTGTCAGGGGGAATCAGCCCCAGCATTTT
NA	TRBJ2-1	NA	TRBV7-2	CASSLERRSYNEQFF	TGTGCCAGCAGCTTAGAGCGTCGCTCCTACAATGAGCAGTTCTTC
NA	TRBJ2-1	NA	TRBV19	CATFDFYNEQFF	TGTGCCACCTTCGACTTCTACAATGAGCAGTTCTTC
NA	TRBJ2-5	NA	TRBV29-1	CSVAWGLFQETQYF	TGCAGCGTTGCTTGGGGCTTGTTCCAAGAGACCCAGTACTTC
few	TRBJ1-3	NA	TRBV2	CASSDDGGRNTIYF	TGTGCCAGCAGTGACGACGGAGGGAGAAACACCATATATTTT
NA	TRBJ1-2	TRBD1	TRBV4-3	CASSPANRGRDGYTF	TGCGCCAGCAGCCCCGCTAACAGGGGGCGGGATGGCTACACCTTC
NA	TRBJ2-5	NA	TRBV7-3	CASSFQGSGETQYF	TGTGCCAGCAGCTTCCAGGGTTCGGGAGAGACCCAGTACTTC
once	TRBJ1-6	TRBD1	TRBV25-1	CASKEDRGYNSPLHF	TGTGCCAGCAAGGAGGACAGGGGATATAATTCACCCCTCCACTTT
NA	TRBJ1-1	NA	TRBV19	CASRRMGGNTEAFF	TGTGCCAGTCGACGGATGGGAGGGAACACTGAAGCTTTCTTT
NA	TRBJ1-1	NA	TRBV5-1	CASSLESGYTEAFF	TGCGCCAGCAGCTTGGAATCGGGATACACTGAAGCTTTCTTT
NA	TRBJ2-7	NA	TRBV29-1	CSGRTGTSYEQYF	TGCAGCGGGCGAACCGGGACTTCCTACGAGCAGTACTTC
once	TRBJ2-5	TRBD1	TRBV5-1	CASSSGQGGETQYF	TGCGCCAGCAGCTCGGGACAGGGTGGGGAGACCCAGTACTTC